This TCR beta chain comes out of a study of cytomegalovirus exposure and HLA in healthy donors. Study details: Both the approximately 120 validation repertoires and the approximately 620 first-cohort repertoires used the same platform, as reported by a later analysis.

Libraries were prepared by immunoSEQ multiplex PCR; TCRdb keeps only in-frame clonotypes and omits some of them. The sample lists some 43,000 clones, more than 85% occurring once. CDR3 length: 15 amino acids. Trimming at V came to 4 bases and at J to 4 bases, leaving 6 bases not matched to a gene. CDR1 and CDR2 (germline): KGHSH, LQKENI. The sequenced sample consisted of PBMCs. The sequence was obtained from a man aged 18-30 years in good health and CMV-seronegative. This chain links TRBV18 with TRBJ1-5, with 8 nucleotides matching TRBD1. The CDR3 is CASSLQTGENQPQHF. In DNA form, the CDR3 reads TGTGCCAGCTCACTTCAGACAGGGGAAAATCAGCCCCAGCATTTT. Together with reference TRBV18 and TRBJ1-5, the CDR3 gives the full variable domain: NAGVMQNPRHLVRRRGQEARLRCSPMKGHSHVYWYRQLPEEGLKFMVYLQKENIIDESGMPKERFSAEFPKEGPSILRIQQVVRGDSAAYFCASSLQTGENQPQHFGDGTRLSIL.